This TCR beta chain was captured in a study of lymphopenia after photon versus proton radiotherapy. Germline loops: CDR1 MDHEN, CDR2 SYDVKM. This CDR3 region has 15 residues. The V and J ends lost 5 bases and 7 bases respectively, with 17 bases between them. General study findings and limits: Oligoclonal CD8+ Temra expansion after nadir drove photon patients' diversity drop. Photon-treated patients lost naive T cells and TCR diversity; proton-treated stayed stable.

Sequenced by immunoSEQ multiplex PCR; TCRdb stores in-frame clones only, minus some. The profile shows about 58,000 clones, less than 85% of them singletons. This clone showed up just once. The antigen remains unidentified. This TCR was sampled from a man aged 55 to 70 with pancreatic cancer. Material: peripheral blood, obtained from a patient treated with proton-based radiotherapy. This chain uses TRBV28 with TRBJ2-2, with D possibly being TRBD1 or TRBD2 (5 bases each). The CDR3 DNA reads TGTGCCAGCAGTCTCGGGGCGGCTCGGGGCGGGGAGCTGTTTTTT. It is translated as CASSLGAARGGELFF.